This TCR beta chain came from a study of blood T cell repertoires in COVID-19. Study-wide context: Both acute and convalescent COVID-19 samples were obtained from the United States, Italy and Spain.

Recruits, aged about 18 to 89 years, lived in 25 or so US areas. Cohort assignment relied on participant-reported clinical history. Per the authors' pipeline: Reference gene primer amplification yielded estimated nucleated cell counts. Data came from immunoSEQ multiplex PCR; TCRdb stores just in-frame clones and leaves some out. The DNA was the basis for D and trimming; V, J and clone size are from that table. The sample lists a few hundred thousand clones, 70% to 85% seen once, with around 16% in the top ten. Looked up from germline, CDR1 is GTSNPN and CDR2 is SVGIG (reference sequence). The CDR3 is 13 residues long. Between the trimmed V and J ends, which lost 1 base and 8 bases, there was a span of 12 bases.

The receptor's source is a man in his forties or fifties who had recovered from COVID-19. The sequencing sample was made of PBMCs or T cells enriched from blood (not recorded which). The chain carries TRBV30 and TRBJ2-1, with a tentative D call TRBD2 (6 bases). CDR3 sequence reads: CAWSDGSRYEQFF. In DNA form, the CDR3 reads TGTGCCTGGAGTGACGGGAGTAGGTATGAGCAGTTCTTC. The whole variable domain, remainder taken from reference TRBV30 and TRBJ2-1, is SQTIHQWPATLVQPVGSPLSLECTVEGTSNPNLYWYRQAAGRGLQLLFYSVGIGQISSEVPQNLSASRPQDRQFILSSKKLLLSDSGFYLCAWSDGSRYEQFFGPGTRLTVL.